This T cell receptor beta chain came from a study of blood T cells in healthy people across ages. Study-level results: Reliance upon unsorted PBMCs precluded definitive naive versus antigen-experienced comparison. A strong correlation was seen between TCR beta diversity and naive T cell percentage.

Each sample provided at least 5 micrograms of extracted total RNA. Germline CDR1 reads SGHVS; CDR2 reads FNYEAQ. The J segment lost 5 bases and the V segment lost 6 bases, leaving 1 base of the junction unmatched. The CDR3 has 13 residues. The table lists this clonotype with many counts. Its antigen is as yet unknown. A sample-barcoded 5' primer and a J-beta primer mix were used in a second PCR of roughly 7 to 12 cycles. TCRdb ran MiXCR on the 5' RACE reads and lists one entry per CDR3 protein. This sample has 750,000 to 950,000 distinct CDR3 sequences, with roughly 28% found just once. The same data also went into a second study, on T cells of mothers and their children. This second study notes: Not a single persistent microchimeric T cell clone was detected.

Sequencing was done on a sample of blood. The V call is TRBV7-6, the J call TRBJ1-6, with 7 bases lining up with TRBD1. This sequence originates from a middle-aged woman in good health. The CDR3 loop is CASRTGDNSPLHF. For the CDR3, the DNA is TGTGCCAGCAGAACAGGGGATAATTCACCCCTCCACTTT.